The 5 T cell receptor beta chains below were found in one sample sequenced in a study of T cells in Graves' hyperthyroidism and ophthalmopathy (dated by TCRdb to about 2019). The receptor library was made with multiplex PCR. The reads were generated on an Illumina HiSeq 2000. The TCR beta CDR3 regions were amplified from RNA transcripts. The first round of RT-PCR for the TCR CDR3 was performed with the HTBI primer set and the Qiagen OneStep RT-PCR kit. TCRdb cleaned the public reads at Q25 with fastp, built clones with MiXCR and kept in-frame beta chains. Each record represents a unique CDR3 protein, reported with the most common genes and DNA among its rows. For this sample there are 450,000 to 700,000 distinct CDR3 sequences; roughly 50% appear just once. The ten biggest clones cover approximately 7.5% of the sample. Source material: peripheral blood or thyroid tissue (not recorded which). These receptors were taken from a woman aged 18-29 years with Graves' hyperthyroidism.

This clonotype showed up many times. This rearrangement joins TRBV3-1 to TRBJ2-2, with a weak D call TRBD2 (6 bases). The CDR3 has 13 residues. Looked up from germline, CDR1 is LGHDT and CDR2 is YNNKEL (reference sequence). Trimming cost V 7 bases and J 4 bases, with 10 bases left between them. The CDR3 sequence is CASTPLATGELFF. The CDR3 bases are TGTGCCAGCACCCCACTAGCCACCGGGGAGCTGTTTTTT.

This clonotype was seen many times. V usage is TRBV7-2 and J usage is TRBJ2-5, with 14 nucleotides matching TRBD2. V shed 1 base, J shed 5 bases, and the junction held 9 bases outside the gene matches. The germline V gene has CDR1 SGHTA and CDR2 FQGNSA. This CDR3 is built from 18 residues. CDR3 sequence: CASSLDRLAGGRGETQYF. The CDR3 bases are TGTGCCAGCAGCTTAGATCGACTAGCGGGAGGGCGGGGTGAGACCCAGTACTTC.

The rearrangement links TRBV13 to TRBJ2-7; D remains unclear. Trimming removed 5 bases at V and 7 bases at J, with 12 bases between. The V gene's germline CDR1 is PRHDT and CDR2 FYEKMQ (reference sequence). The CDR3 spans 12 residues. The CDR3 bases are TGTGCCAGCAGCCTGAGGAGCAATGAGCAGTACTTC. Translating gives CASSLRSNEQYF.

This clonotype was detected many times. The chain carries TRBV24-1 and TRBJ1-2, with D possibly being TRBD1 (5 bases). Germline V CDR1 and CDR2: KGHDR, SFDVKD. Trimming shortened V by 6 bases and J by 6 bases, and 19 bases separated the two germline ends. The CDR3 is made up of 15 amino acids. In DNA, the CDR3 is TGTGCCACCAGTAGGGACGGAGACGGAGAAAATGGCTACACCTTC. Its translation: CATSRDGDGENGYTF.

As for this clonotype: The DNA is left out, because the CDR3 cannot be placed on it with certainty; the CDR3 is given as TCRdb lists it. This rearrangement joins TRBV29-1 to TRBJ1-5; the table names TRBD1, a call not compared with the DNA. The CDR3 spans 12 amino acids, including both terminal residues. CDR1 and CDR2 from the germline V gene are SQVTM and ANQGSEA. The chain's CDR3 is CSVGQGAGYEHF.